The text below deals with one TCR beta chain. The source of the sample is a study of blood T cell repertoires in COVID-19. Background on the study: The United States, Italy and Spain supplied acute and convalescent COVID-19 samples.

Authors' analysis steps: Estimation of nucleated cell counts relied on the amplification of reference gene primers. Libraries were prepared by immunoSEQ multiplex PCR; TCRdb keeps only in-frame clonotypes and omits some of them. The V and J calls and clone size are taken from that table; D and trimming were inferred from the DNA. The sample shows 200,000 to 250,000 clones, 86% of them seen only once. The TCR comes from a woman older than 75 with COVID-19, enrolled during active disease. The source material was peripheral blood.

DNA of the CDR3: TGTGCCAGCAGCGTAGTACGCGGGGGACTCACAGATACGCAGTATTTT. This codes for CASSVVRGGLTDTQYF. The V call is TRBV9, the J call TRBJ2-3, with 7 bases aligning to TRBD2. Trimming took 0 bases from V and 2 from J; bases not matched to a gene: 6. Germline V gene sequence: CDR1 SGDLS, CDR2 YYNGEE. This CDR3 region has 16 residues. Full variable domain (remainder filled in from reference TRBV9 and TRBJ2-3): DSGVTQTPKHLITATGQRVTLRCSPRSGDLSVYWYQQSLDQGLQFLIQYYNGEERAKGNILERFSAQQFPDLHSELNLSSLELGDSALYFCASSVVRGGLTDTQYFGPGTRLTVL.